This T cell receptor beta chain was sequenced in a study of cytomegalovirus exposure and HLA in healthy donors. The primer mix had 60 Vbeta and 13 Jbeta primers. Some clones are missing from TCRdb's copy, which holds only in-frame ones; the method was immunoSEQ multiplex PCR. The sample yields around 130,000 clones, just under 75% seen once. With 7 bases clipped from V and 5 bases from J, the junction kept 6 bases outside the gene matches. CDR3 length: 14 amino acids. Study-wide findings and caveats: Presence/absence analyses took donor sequencing depth as roughly uniform.

A remark on this clone: What it recognizes is unknown.

V and J are TRBV23-1 and TRBJ2-5, with TRBD1 matching over 11 bases. TRBV23-1 is reported as an ORF; its role is uncertain. The sequence was obtained from a man aged 40-49 years in good health and CMV-seropositive. The sequencing input was PBMCs. The CDR3 DNA reads as TGCGCCAGCACAAGGACAGGGGGCTGGGAGACCCAGTACTTC. This sequence encodes CASTRTGGWETQYF.